A selection of T cell receptor beta chains follows, all from one sample in a study of cytomegalovirus exposure and HLA in healthy donors. Libraries were prepared by immunoSEQ multiplex PCR; TCRdb keeps only in-frame clonotypes and omits some of them. The table lists roughly 140,000 clones, roughly 79% of them singletons, with approximately 9.7% in the top ten. Sequencing was performed on PBMCs. These receptors were obtained from a woman between 55 and 75 years old in good health and CMV-seropositive. Both conserved end residues are part of each CDR3. A D gene is named only where the DNA matches it firmly. Where a row states a size, it is once, few, many or the class of an expanded clone; other rows omit it.

size: NA; J: TRBJ2-1; V: TRBV7-2; D: NA; DNA: TGTGCCAGCAGCCTACAGGGTTACAATGAGCAGTTCTTC; CDR3: CASSLQGYNEQFF
size: NA; J: TRBJ2-5; V: TRBV28; D: TRBD2; DNA: TGTGCCAGCAGGGCGAGCGGGAGCGGAGAGACCCAGTACTTC; CDR3: CASRASGSGETQYF
size: few; J: TRBJ1-1; V: TRBV28; D: TRBD1; DNA: TGTGCCAGCAGCCGACAGGGGGCTGAAGCTTTCTTT; CDR3: CASSRQGAEAFF
size: NA; J: TRBJ2-5; V: TRBV28; D: NA; DNA: TGTGCCAGCTCCTCGCTGGGAAGGGGGGGACAAGAGACCCAGTACTTC; CDR3: CASSSLGRGGQETQYF
size: few; J: TRBJ2-6; V: TRBV27; D: TRBD1; DNA: TGTGCCAGCAGCCGACAGGGGATCACTGGGGCCAACGTCCTGACTTTC; CDR3: CASSRQGITGANVLTF
size: NA; J: TRBJ2-7; V: TRBV9; D: TRBD1; DNA: TGTGCCAGCAGCCCAGGGACAGGGTACTCCTACGAGCAGTACTTC; CDR3: CASSPGTGYSYEQYF
size: NA; J: TRBJ2-7; V: TRBV7-2; D: NA; DNA: TGTGCCAGCAGCTTAGCCGAGACCTACGAGCAGTACTTC; CDR3: CASSLAETYEQYF
size: NA; J: TRBJ1-3; V: TRBV2; D: TRBD1; DNA: TGTGCCAGCAGGAGGGGGCGCGGGGACACCATATATTTT; CDR3: CASRRGRGDTIYF
size: once; J: TRBJ2-1; V: TRBV5-1; D: TRBD2; DNA: TGCGCCAGCAGCCCTGGACTAGCGGGAGATGAGCAGTTCTTC; CDR3: CASSPGLAGDEQFF
size: NA; J: TRBJ2-1; V: TRBV10-3; D: TRBD2; DNA: TGTGCCATCAATCCGGGACTAGCGGGAGTTGGCAATGAGCAGTTCTTC; CDR3: CAINPGLAGVGNEQFF
size: NA; J: TRBJ2-7; V: TRBV4-1; D: TRBD1; DNA: TGCGCCAGCAGCCGGACGGGGGACAGGGTGATGGAGCAGTACTTC; CDR3: CASSRTGDRVMEQYF